This T cell receptor beta chain was found in a study of neurological immune-mediated disorders. By 5'RACE with 10-nucleotide random UMIs, the cDNA was made. TCRdb ran MiXCR on the 5' RACE reads and lists one entry per CDR3 protein. Among approximately 85,000 distinct CDR3 sequences listed, approximately 13% were seen once. Stated time point: longitudinal time-point 2. Where libraries were unsorted, they were derived from 2 million PBMCs stored at -80 degrees C. This clonotype was detected once. The clonotype was recovered from a female donor with HTLV-1-associated myelopathy (HAM/TSP). Sequenced: PBMCs.

CDR3 DNA: TGTGCCAGCAGCTTTCAGCCCGGAGGGCATGAGCAGTTCTTC. Amino acid sequence: CASSFQPGGHEQFF. The chain uses TRBV5-6 and TRBJ2-1; perhaps TRBD2 as D (6 bases). The CDR3 loop spans 14 amino acids. Per the germline V gene, CDR1 is SGHDT and CDR2 is YYEEEE. Deletions cut 2 bases from V and 8 bases from J, with 14 bases between.